This T cell receptor beta chain was identified during a study of cytomegalovirus exposure and HLA in healthy donors. Study observations and caveats: Segments of the TCR beta V type were, in most cases, productive about 90% or about 30% of the time in an earlier analysis. Among donors in an Asian-associated ancestry cluster, a later analysis reportedly found fewer N-insertions than the roughly 700-donor mean.

CDR3 length: 13 amino acids. Per germline, CDR1 SEHNR and CDR2 FQNEAQ (reference sequence). The germline V and J ends were trimmed by 0 bases and 9 bases, with 10 bases remaining between them. Comment on this clone: What it recognizes is unknown.

The PCR was carried out with 60 Vbeta primers and 13 Jbeta primers. Profiling relied on immunoSEQ multiplex PCR, and the TCRdb table lists in-frame clones only, not all of them. This table holds some 210,000 clones, around 87% found once. This clonotype was obtained from a man aged 25-45 years in good health and CMV-seronegative. The chain has TRBV7-9 and TRBJ2-3, with D maybe TRBD1 (5 bases). The sample was PBMCs. CDR3 nucleotides: TGTGCCAGCAGCTTAGCGCAGGGTGTAACGCAGTATTTT. Translation gives CASSLAQGVTQYF.